This TCR beta chain is from a study of control samples from healthy donors and cancer patients. The V end was cut by 6 bases, the J end by 3 bases, with 15 bases between. Germline-derived CDR1 and CDR2 are MNHEY and SMNVEV (reference sequence). This CDR3 is built from 15 residues. Clones were sequenced by immunoSEQ multiplex PCR, and TCRdb holds only the in-frame ones, with some missing. The sample holds 85,000 to 95,000 clones, approximately 89% seen once. Sequences were obtained from blood. This chain joins TRBV27 and TRBJ2-4, with D perhaps being TRBD1 or TRBD2 (5 bases each). This TCR derives from a woman aged 25 to 45 in good health. The CDR3 reads CASRGTPGDKNIQYF. For the CDR3, the DNA is TGTGCCAGCAGGGGGACCCCCGGGGACAAAAACATTCAGTACTTC.